These 22 T cell receptor beta chains originate from one sample sequenced in a study of blood T cell repertoires in COVID-19. The protocol was immunoSEQ multiplex PCR, while the TCRdb copy is restricted to in-frame clones and leaves out a portion. The repertoire holds approximately 250,000 clones, roughly 89% seen once, with around 4% in the top ten. Sequenced input: PBMCs or T cells enriched from blood (not recorded which). The receptors stem from a young woman who had recovered from COVID-19.

As to this clone: This sample also contains other DNA sequences that code for the same CDR3. The rearrangement joins TRBV28 to TRBJ2-1; D remains ambiguous. Germline assignment: CDR1 MDHEN and CDR2 SYDVKM. The length of the CDR3 is 12 residues. The ends were cut back, 5 bases at V and 8 bases at J, with 10 bases in the middle. CDR3 sequence (DNA): TGTGCCAGCAGTCTCTCTTCTTATGAGCAGTTCTTC. It codes for CASSLSSYEQFF.

The chain is built from TRBV19 and TRBJ1-5; D is undetermined. The germline V gene encodes CDR1 LNHDA and CDR2 SQIVND (reference sequence). The CDR3 sequence is 16 residues long. Trimming pared 2 bases from V and 0 bases from J, leaving 11 bases between. CDR3 residues: CASSISPGYSNQPQHF. CDR3 DNA sequence: TGTGCCAGTAGTATATCACCGGGATATAGCAATCAGCCCCAGCATTTT.

The genes are TRBV25-1 and TRBJ1-2, with unresolved D. V lost 4 bases and J 0 bases, leaving 12 bases between the germline ends. Germline-derived CDR1 and CDR2 are MGHDK and SYGVNS. There are 15 residues in the CDR3. The CDR3 loop is CASSAPGHTNYGYTF. In DNA form, the CDR3 reads TGTGCCAGCAGTGCGCCAGGCCATACTAACTATGGCTACACCTTC.

The J gene is TRBJ1-5, the V gene TRBV19, with D uncertain. CDR1 and CDR2 (germline): LNHDA, SQIVND (reference sequence). The CDR3 is 15 amino acids. The V end lost 1 base, the J end lost 8 bases, and 15 bases lay between the germline ends. The CDR3 coding sequence is TGTGCCAGTAGTATAGGATGGGCCACCAAGGAGCCCCAGCATTTT. Amino acids: CASSIGWATKEPQHF.

The chain combines TRBV28 with TRBJ1-2; D remains unclear. With 6 bases removed from V and 3 bases from J, the gap between germline ends came to 17 bases. The CDR3 is made up of 15 amino acids. The V gene's germline CDR1 is MDHEN and CDR2 SYDVKM. In DNA form, the CDR3 reads TGTGCCAGCAGCATCCCGACTGTAACCTACTATGGCTACACCTTC. This translates into CASSIPTVTYYGYTF.

This chain links TRBV4-1 with TRBJ2-5, with 7 nucleotides matching TRBD1. Trimming at V came to 4 bases and at J to 3 bases, leaving 5 bases not matched to a gene. Germline CDR1 reads MGHRA; CDR2 reads YSYEKL. The CDR3 has 14 amino acids. The CDR3 protein is CASSLGQREETQYF. CDR3 sequence (DNA): TGCGCCAGCAGCCTGGGACAGAGAGAAGAGACCCAGTACTTC.

The chain is built from TRBV19 and TRBJ2-7; D remains unclear. V was cut by 3 bases and J by 0 bases, with 9 bases left in between. This CDR3 region has 14 residues. The germline gives CDR1 LNHDA, CDR2 SQIVND (reference sequence). The CDR3 region is CASSIRADSYEQYF. As DNA, the CDR3 is TGTGCCAGTAGTATCCGTGCAGACTCCTACGAGCAGTACTTC.

The chain recombines TRBV10-3 with TRBJ1-2, with a possible D match to TRBD1 (6 bases). Germline CDR1 is ENHRY and CDR2 is SYGVKD. The ends were cut back, 1 base at V and 5 bases at J, with 8 bases in the middle. The CDR3 covers 13 residues. The CDR3 is CAISEFDRYGYTF. DNA of the CDR3: TGTGCCATCAGTGAGTTCGACAGGTATGGCTACACCTTC.

This clone was picked up one time. This chain joins TRBV2 and TRBJ2-7; D is unresolved. CDR1 is SNHLY, CDR2 FYNNEI, per germline. The length of the CDR3 is 18 residues. V was trimmed by 3 bases and J by 3 bases, leaving 24 bases between them. The CDR3 spells CASSDLVDLKTLGYEQYF. As DNA, the CDR3 is TGTGCCAGCAGTGATTTGGTAGATTTGAAGACCCTAGGCTACGAGCAGTACTTC.

This chain links TRBV6-5 with TRBJ2-7, with 10 nucleotides matching TRBD1. V lost 4 bases and J lost 2; bases outside the gene matches: 2. The germline gives CDR1 MNHEY, CDR2 SVGAGI. CDR3 length: 14 residues. CDR3 residues: CASSSDRGAYEQYF. CDR3 DNA: TGTGCCAGCAGTTCGGACAGGGGGGCCTACGAGCAGTACTTC.

The genes are TRBV28 and TRBJ2-7; no clear D. Germline V gene sequence: CDR1 MDHEN, CDR2 SYDVKM. This CDR3 is 15 amino acids long. The V gene lost 6 bases and the J gene lost 2 bases, with 17 bases spanning the gap. CDR3 region: CASSPSGRKPYEQYF. The CDR3 DNA reads as TGTGCCAGCAGCCCCTCAGGTAGGAAACCCTACGAGCAGTACTTC. The full variable domain, completed using reference TRBV28 and TRBJ2-7, is DVKVTQSSRYLVKRTGEKVFLECVQDMDHENMFWYRQDPGLGLRLIYFSYDVKMKEKGDIPEGYSVSREKKERFSLILESASTNQTSMYLCASSPSGRKPYEQYFGPGTRLTVT.

This clone has only one observation. This sequence joins TRBV6-2 or TRBV6-3 and TRBJ2-3; 8 bases agree with TRBD2. V dropped 0 bases and J dropped 2; count of bases not matched to a gene: 10. This CDR3 comprises 18 residues. Germline CDR1 MNHEY, CDR2 SVGEGT. DNA of the CDR3: TGTGCCAGCAGTTACTCGGTCCTTCAGCGGGGGAACACAGATACGCAGTATTTT. It specifies CASSYSVLQRGNTDTQYF.

The V gene is TRBV27, the J gene TRBJ2-1; the D gene is possibly TRBD2 (6 bases). There are 15 residues in the CDR3. The germline V and J ends were trimmed by 0 bases and 4 bases, with 10 bases remaining between them. Germline lookup yields CDR1 MNHEY and CDR2 SMNVEV (reference sequence). The CDR3 is CASSLSSGTYNEQFF. Here the CDR3 DNA reads TGTGCCAGCAGTTTATCTAGCGGAACGTACAATGAGCAGTTCTTC.

This rearrangement joins TRBV30 to TRBJ2-3; D might be TRBD2 (6 bases). Germline CDR1 GTSNPN, CDR2 SVGIG (reference sequence). Between the trimmed V and J ends, which lost 0 bases and 1 base, there was a span of 14 bases. The CDR3 is made up of 16 amino acids. In DNA form, the CDR3 reads TGTGCCTGGAGTGTACGGGGGAGGCGGGGCACAGATACGCAGTATTTT. Translating it yields CAWSVRGRRGTDTQYF.

The V and J genes are TRBV28 and TRBJ1-4; D is undetermined. Germline V CDR1 and CDR2: MDHEN, SYDVKM. The V end was cut by 7 bases, the J end by 6 bases, with 15 bases between. This CDR3 region has 14 residues. The CDR3 reads CASKRADVDEKLFF. In nucleotides, the CDR3 is TGTGCCAGCAAGCGGGCAGACGTCGATGAAAAACTGTTTTTT.

The chain has TRBV3-1 (or the pseudogene TRBV3-2) and TRBJ1-5; unclear D gene. The germline V and J ends were trimmed by 0 bases and 0 bases, with 6 bases remaining between them. Germline assignment: CDR1 LGHDT and CDR2 YNNKEL (reference sequence). The CDR3 contains 15 residues. The CDR3 region is CASSQDTHSNQPQHF. CDR3 coding DNA: TGTGCCAGCAGCCAAGACACTCATAGCAATCAGCCCCAGCATTTT.

This chain links TRBV7-9 with TRBJ1-2; D might be TRBD1 (5 bases). V lost 9 bases to trimming and J lost 3 bases, with 11 bases between them. Germline-derived CDR1 and CDR2 are SEHNR and FQNEAQ (reference sequence). The CDR3 sequence is 12 residues long. CDR3 sequence (DNA): TGTGCCAGTGGCAGGGAGGACTATGGCTACACCTTC. Protein: CASGREDYGYTF.

This clone showed up just a few times. The chain recombines TRBV5-1 with TRBJ2-1; D possibly corresponds to TRBD2 (6 bases). Germline V gene data show CDR1 as SGHRS and CDR2 as YFSETQ. The length of the CDR3 is 14 residues. V gave up 0 bases and J gave up 4 bases, with 8 bases separating them. CDR3 coding DNA: TGCGCCAGCAGCTTGGGCGGGGAGTACAATGAGCAGTTCTTC. Translation: CASSLGGEYNEQFF.

J is TRBJ2-7 and V is TRBV27, with D perhaps TRBD2 (7 bases). Germline V gene sequence: CDR1 MNHEY, CDR2 SMNVEV (reference sequence). The CDR3 is 16 residues long. Trimming stripped 1 base from V and 0 bases from J, with 13 bases between. DNA for the CDR3: TGTGCCAGCAGTTTATTGACGGGGGGCTACTCCTACGAGCAGTACTTC. It yields the protein CASSLLTGGYSYEQYF.

The J gene is TRBJ1-2, the V gene TRBV27; TRBD1 matches 7 bases. V trimming: 5 bases; J trimming: 3 bases; junction bases outside the gene matches: 6. The length of the CDR3 is 14 residues. CDR1 MNHEY and CDR2 SMNVEV come from the germline V gene (reference sequence). The CDR3 DNA sequence: TGTGCCAGCAGTCGACAGGGAATGGACTATGGCTACACCTTC. Translation gives CASSRQGMDYGYTF.

The V call is TRBV7-3, the J call TRBJ2-7; tentatively, D is TRBD2 (5 bases). The germline gives CDR1 SGHTA, CDR2 FQGTGA. This CDR3 is 13 amino acids long. Trimming removed 2 bases at V and 5 bases at J, with 10 bases between. The chain's CDR3 is CASSLFLGDEQYF. The CDR3 DNA follows: TGTGCCAGCAGCTTATTTTTGGGAGACGAGCAGTACTTC.

This sequence joins TRBV7-2 and TRBJ2-7, with D possibly matching TRBD1 (5 bases). Germline-derived CDR1 and CDR2 are SGHTA and FQGNSA. Trimming took 5 bases from V and 4 from J, leaving 9 bases between them. The CDR3 extends over 12 amino acids. The CDR3 reads CASSLTAYEQYF. Written as DNA, the CDR3 is TGTGCCAGCAGCCTGACAGCATACGAGCAGTACTTC. The variable domain in full, completed from reference TRBV7-2 and TRBJ2-7, reads GAGVSQSPSNKVTEKGKDVELRCDPISGHTALYWYRQSLGQGLEFLIYFQGNSAPDKSGLPSDRFSAERTGGSVSTLTIQRTQQEDSAVYLCASSLTAYEQYFGPGTRLTVT.